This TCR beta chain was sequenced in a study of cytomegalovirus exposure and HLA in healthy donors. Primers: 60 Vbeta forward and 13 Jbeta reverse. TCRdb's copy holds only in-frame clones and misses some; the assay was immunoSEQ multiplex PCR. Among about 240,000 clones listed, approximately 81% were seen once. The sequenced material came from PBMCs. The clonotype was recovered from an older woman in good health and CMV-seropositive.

The CDR3 DNA follows: TGTGCCAGCACCCCGGGACTAGCGAGCTACGAGCAGTACTTC. Its translation is CASTPGLASYEQYF. The chain employs TRBV6-1 and TRBJ2-7; 10 nucleotides line up with TRBD2. Germline lookup yields CDR1 MNHNS and CDR2 SASEGT. Germline trimming cut 7 bases from V and 3 bases from J; bases unmatched to any gene: 6. This CDR3 has 14 amino acids.